The clone carrying this TCR beta chain showed up many times. V was cut by 1 base and J by 5 bases, with 9 bases left in between. The CDR3 contains 13 residues. From germline, CDR1 is SGHTA and CDR2 FQGNSA. This specimen comes from a study of T-cell reconstitution after alpha-beta-depleted transplantation in children. A TCRbeta library incorporating unique molecular identifiers was prepared. TCRdb reprocessed the PCR reads via MiXCR and lists one record per CDR3 protein. The table lists about 110,000 distinct CDR3 sequences, approximately 6.4% of them singletons, with 20% to 25% in the top ten. The chain joins TRBV7-2 to TRBJ2-7; D gene unclear. Source: PBMCs, mostly from graft donor cells, taken 360 days after TCRalphabeta/CD19-depleted stem cell transplant. This TCR derives from a male patient aged 2 to 10 who had a stem cell transplant for acute lymphoblastic leukemia, so the T cells may come from the graft donor. CDR3 amino acids: CASSLGATHEQYF. The CDR3 DNA sequence: TGTGCCAGCAGCTTAGGCGCAACCCACGAGCAGTACTTC.